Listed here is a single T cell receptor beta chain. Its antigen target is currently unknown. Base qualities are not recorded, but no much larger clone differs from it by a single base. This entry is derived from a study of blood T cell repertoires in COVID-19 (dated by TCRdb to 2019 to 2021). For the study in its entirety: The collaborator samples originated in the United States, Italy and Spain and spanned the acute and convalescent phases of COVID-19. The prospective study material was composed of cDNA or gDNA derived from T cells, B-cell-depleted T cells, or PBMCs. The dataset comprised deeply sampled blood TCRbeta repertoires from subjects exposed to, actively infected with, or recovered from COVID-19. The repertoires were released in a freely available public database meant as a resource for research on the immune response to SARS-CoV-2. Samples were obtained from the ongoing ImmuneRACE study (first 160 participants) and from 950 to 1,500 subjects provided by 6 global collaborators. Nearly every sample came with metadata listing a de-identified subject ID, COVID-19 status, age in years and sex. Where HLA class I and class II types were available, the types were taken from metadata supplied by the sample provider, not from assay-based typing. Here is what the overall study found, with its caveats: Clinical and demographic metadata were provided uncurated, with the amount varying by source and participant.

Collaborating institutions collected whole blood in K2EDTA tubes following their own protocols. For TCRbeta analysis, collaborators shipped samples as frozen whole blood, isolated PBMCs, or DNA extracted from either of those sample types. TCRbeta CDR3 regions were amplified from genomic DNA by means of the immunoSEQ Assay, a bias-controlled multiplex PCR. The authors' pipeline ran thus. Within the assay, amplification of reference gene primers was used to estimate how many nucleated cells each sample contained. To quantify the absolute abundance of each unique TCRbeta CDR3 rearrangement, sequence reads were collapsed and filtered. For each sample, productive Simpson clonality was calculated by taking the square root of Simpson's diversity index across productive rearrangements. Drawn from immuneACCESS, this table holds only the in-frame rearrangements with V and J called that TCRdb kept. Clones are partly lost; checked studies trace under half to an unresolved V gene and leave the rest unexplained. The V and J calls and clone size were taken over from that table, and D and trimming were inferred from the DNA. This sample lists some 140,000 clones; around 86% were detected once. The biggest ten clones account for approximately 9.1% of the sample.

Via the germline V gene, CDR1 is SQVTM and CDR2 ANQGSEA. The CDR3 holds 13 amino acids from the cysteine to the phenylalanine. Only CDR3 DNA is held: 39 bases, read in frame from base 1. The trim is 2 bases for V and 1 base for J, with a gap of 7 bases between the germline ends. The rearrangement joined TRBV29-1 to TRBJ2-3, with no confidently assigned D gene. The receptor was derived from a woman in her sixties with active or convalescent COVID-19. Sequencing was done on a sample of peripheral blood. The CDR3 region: CSVETQGTDTQYF. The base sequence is TGCAGCGTTGAAACCCAGGGCACAGATACGCAGTATTTT.